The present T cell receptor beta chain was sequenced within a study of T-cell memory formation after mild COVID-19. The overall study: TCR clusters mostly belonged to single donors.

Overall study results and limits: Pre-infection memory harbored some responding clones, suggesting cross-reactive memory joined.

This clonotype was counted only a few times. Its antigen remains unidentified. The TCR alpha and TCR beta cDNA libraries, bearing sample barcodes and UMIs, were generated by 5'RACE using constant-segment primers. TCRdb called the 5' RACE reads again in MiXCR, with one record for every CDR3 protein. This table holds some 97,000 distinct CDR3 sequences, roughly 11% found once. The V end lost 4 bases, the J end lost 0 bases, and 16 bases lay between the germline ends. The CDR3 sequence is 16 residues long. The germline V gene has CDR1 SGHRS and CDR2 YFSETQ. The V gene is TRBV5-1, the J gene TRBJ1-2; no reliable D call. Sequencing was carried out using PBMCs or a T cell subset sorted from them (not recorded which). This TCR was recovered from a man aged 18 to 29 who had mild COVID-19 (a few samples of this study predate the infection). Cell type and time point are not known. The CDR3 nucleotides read TGCGCCAGCAGCCCGGACGATCACTCTGCTAACTATGGCTACACCTTC. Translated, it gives CASSPDDHSANYGYTF. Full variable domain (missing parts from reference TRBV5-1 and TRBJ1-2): KAGVTQTPRYLIKTRGQQVTLSCSPISGHRSVSWYQQTPGQGLQFLFEYFSETQRNKGNFPGRFSGRQFSNSRSEMNVSTLELGDSALYLCASSPDDHSANYGYTFGSGTRLTVV.